This T cell receptor (beta chain) emerged from a study of human T cells and chemical hapten exposure. Overall study: Upper-back patches of 0.01% DPC were read at 6 days.

TCRdb re-called the RACE reads with MiXCR, one entry per CDR3 protein. The repertoire has some 70,000 distinct CDR3 sequences, approximately 11% of them found once; the top ten carry 4.5% to 6.5%. CDR1 is DFQATT and CDR2 is SNEGSKA in the germline V gene (reference sequence). The V gene lost 6 bases and the J gene lost 9 bases, with 12 bases spanning the gap. The CDR3 runs 11 residues. Time point defined: pre-sensitization, week 0. Sample treatment: therapeutic diphenylcyclopropenone sensitization with weekly scalp DPC. Phlebotomy was performed prior to application of every patch test. Study observations and caveats: Expanded TCR counts at PT1 went up together with patch test score, a positive correlation.

As concerns this clonotype: Its antigen remains unidentified. This may arise from a read error, as a much more abundant clone is one base away.

This specimen was whole blood, taken in connection with sensitization to the hapten diphenylcyclopropenone (DPC). This chain links TRBV20-1 with TRBJ2-1; unclear D gene. The TCR was taken from a woman between 50 and 59 years old with alopecia areata. Some clones in this sample may be carry-over from other donors' samples. The CDR3 loop reads CSALFHIEQFF. For the CDR3, the DNA is TGCAGTGCCCTTTTCCACATTGAGCAGTTCTTC.